The 15 T cell receptor beta chains reported below all come from one sample, sequenced in a study of T cell responses to AZD1222 COVID-19 vaccine. Libraries were prepared by immunoSEQ multiplex PCR; TCRdb keeps only in-frame clonotypes and omits some of them. The top ten hold 2.5% to 3.5% of the sample, which has 75,000 to 100,000 clones, 92% seen once. The sequences come from peripheral blood, collected 28 days after the second AZD1222 dose. Receptors originate from an adult who received the AZD1222 COVID-19 vaccine.

The chain couples TRBV7-9 to TRBJ1-5; no reliable D call. This CDR3 is 15 amino acids long. The V end lost 1 base, the J end lost 3 bases, and 10 bases lay between the germline ends. Per the germline V gene, CDR1 is SEHNR and CDR2 is FQNEAQ (reference sequence). The chain's CDR3 is CASSLGGSFNQPQHF. CDR3 DNA sequence: TGTGCCAGCAGCTTAGGGGGTTCGTTCAATCAGCCCCAGCATTTT.

The chain carries TRBV14 and TRBJ1-4; D is unclear. Trimming pared 1 base from V and 5 bases from J, leaving 8 bases between. The V gene's germline CDR1 is SGHDN and CDR2 FVKESK. The CDR3 is 14 amino acids. The CDR3 loop is CASSQVNRNEKLFF. CDR3 sequence (DNA): TGTGCCAGCAGCCAAGTAAACAGAAATGAAAAACTGTTTTTT.

The table lists this clone with a count of one. This chain joins TRBV28 and TRBJ1-1; 7 positions match TRBD1. This CDR3 region has 14 residues. V lost 7 bases, J lost 0 bases, and 5 bases stayed unmatched. CDR1 and CDR2 (germline): MDHEN, SYDVKM. CDR3 sequence (DNA): TGTGCCAGCACCGTGACAGGGCTGAACACTGAAGCTTTCTTT. Residues: CASTVTGLNTEAFF.

J is TRBJ1-1 and V is TRBV19; D not certain. Per germline, CDR1 LNHDA and CDR2 SQIVND (reference sequence). The V and J ends lost 2 bases and 2 bases respectively, with 12 bases between them. This CDR3 spans 15 amino acids. The CDR3 here is CASSITAGINTEAFF. Here the CDR3 DNA reads TGTGCCAGTAGTATAACGGCGGGGATTAACACTGAAGCTTTCTTT.

The V and J genes are TRBV6-2 or TRBV6-3 and TRBJ2-7; D is perhaps TRBD1 (6 bases). This CDR3 region has 14 residues. V was cut by 6 bases and J by 0 bases, with 12 bases left in between. Germline CDR1 MNHEY, CDR2 SVGEGT. The CDR3 DNA follows: TGTGCCAGCAGCCTAGGACAGTACTCCTACGAGCAGTACTTC. Amino acid sequence: CASSLGQYSYEQYF.

The chain couples TRBV27 to TRBJ1-2, with TRBD1 as a possible D gene (5 bases). The CDR3 has 17 amino acids. The V gene lost 2 bases and the J gene lost 0 bases, with 16 bases spanning the gap. From germline, CDR1 is MNHEY and CDR2 SMNVEV (reference sequence). DNA of the CDR3: TGTGCCAGCAGTTTAATGGACTCCCAAGGGGCTAACTATGGCTACACCTTC. Translation: CASSLMDSQGANYGYTF.

The rearrangement uses TRBV27 and TRBJ2-7, with D possibly being TRBD1 or TRBD2 (5 bases each). The CDR3 sequence is 13 residues long. V was clipped by 4 bases and J by 4 bases, with 11 bases between them. Germline V gene data show CDR1 as MNHEY and CDR2 as SMNVEV (reference sequence). The CDR3 region has the DNA TGTGCCAGCAGTTCCGGGACGCGGTACGAGCAGTACTTC. Translation gives CASSSGTRYEQYF.

The chain uses TRBV2 and TRBJ2-7; D gene uncertain. The germline V gene encodes CDR1 SNHLY and CDR2 FYNNEI. V was clipped by 3 bases and J by 0 bases, with 12 bases between them. The CDR3 sequence is 15 residues long. CDR3 sequence: CASSDGFASSYEQYF. CDR3 nucleotide sequence: TGTGCCAGCAGTGATGGGTTTGCTAGCTCCTACGAGCAGTACTTC. Using reference TRBV2 and TRBJ2-7 for the parts outside the CDR3, the full variable domain is EPEVTQTPSHQVTQMGQEVILRCVPISNHLYFYWYRQILGQKVEFLVSFYNNEISEKSEIFDDQFSVERPDGSNFTLKIRSTKLEDSAMYFCASSDGFASSYEQYFGPGTRLTVT.

CDR3 bases: TGTGCCAGCAGCCCGGGACTAGCGGAGCAGTTCTTC. Its translation is CASSPGLAEQFF. The chain has TRBV7-9 and TRBJ2-1; 10 nucleotides line up with TRBD2. Germline-derived CDR1 and CDR2 are SEHNR and FQNEAQ (reference sequence). The junction had 2 bases not matched to a gene; V was cut back by 5 bases and J by 10 bases. The CDR3 has 12 residues.

The chain joins TRBV9 to TRBJ1-1, with 8 bases aligning to TRBD1. The CDR3 consists of 18 residues. The V segment lost 5 bases and the J segment 0 bases; nucleotides outside the gene matches: 15. Germline assignment: CDR1 SGDLS and CDR2 YYNGEE. The CDR3 DNA reads as TGTGCCAGCAGTTCACGGGCCAGGGGACAGGAGATGAACACTGAAGCTTTCTTT. Amino acid sequence: CASSSRARGQEMNTEAFF.

The chain carries TRBV19 and TRBJ1-5; weak D call: TRBD1 (6 bases). This CDR3 spans 15 amino acids. Germline lookup yields CDR1 LNHDA and CDR2 SQIVND (reference sequence). Trimming shortened V by 10 bases and J by 0 bases, and 16 bases separated the two germline ends. The CDR3, as DNA: TGTGCCACCAGTCGCAGGGGAGATAGCAATCAGCCCCAGCATTTT. Residues: CATSRRGDSNQPQHF.

The V gene is TRBV25-1, the J gene TRBJ2-5, with D possibly TRBD1 on 5 matching bases. Germline V CDR1 and CDR2: MGHDK, SYGVNS. The ends were cut back, 7 bases at V and 5 bases at J, with 11 bases in the middle. This CDR3 comprises 12 residues. The CDR3 loop is CASKGNGETQYF. The CDR3 DNA reads TGTGCCAGCAAGGGGAACGGGGAGACCCAGTACTTC.

The rearrangement uses TRBV3-1 (or the pseudogene TRBV3-2) and TRBJ1-2; D possibly corresponds to TRBD1 (6 bases). The CDR3 totals 13 residues. Germline V gene sequence: CDR1 LGHDT, CDR2 YNNKEL (reference sequence). Trimming stripped 4 bases from V and 6 bases from J, with 12 bases between. The CDR3 sequence: CASSPTGYHGYTF. DNA for the CDR3: TGTGCCAGCAGCCCAACAGGGTACCATGGCTACACCTTC.

The chain couples TRBV4-1 to TRBJ1-4; D is ambiguous. The germline CDR1 and CDR2 sequences are MGHRA and YSYEKL. The CDR3 sequence is 15 residues long. Trimming removed 0 bases at V and 7 bases at J, with 12 bases between. CDR3: CASSQDMGIIEKLFF. The CDR3 DNA is TGCGCCAGCAGCCAAGATATGGGGATCATTGAAAAACTGTTTTTT.

The chain uses TRBV5-4 and TRBJ2-1; a weak D match, TRBD2 (5 bases). Trimming shortened V by 0 bases and J by 5 bases, and 18 bases separated the two germline ends. This CDR3 contains 17 residues. Germline V gene sequence: CDR1 SGHNT, CDR2 YYREEE (reference sequence). CDR3 amino acids: CASSLAGERLRHNEQFF. In DNA, the CDR3 is TGTGCCAGCAGCTTGGCCGGGGAGCGCCTACGCCACAATGAGCAGTTCTTC.